This T cell receptor beta chain was identified in a study of T-cell memory formation after mild COVID-19 listed by TCRdb under 2021. Looking at the study overall: TCR sequence clusters from the two donors were largely donor specific. Longitudinal TCRalpha and TCRbeta repertoire sequencing tracked T-cell clones expanding and contracting after mild COVID-19 in two donors. The cohort comprised two young, previously healthy adult volunteers, one female and one male.

The paper as a whole reports these results and caveats: Clones contracting from day 15 to 85 had balanced CD4/CD8 phenotypes, while a second wave expanding from day 15 to 37 was biased towards CD4+. Whether the second-wave clones peaking on day 37 were SARS-CoV-2 specific was not confirmed. Only a couple of mild cases were covered in the study, and larger cohorts including severe cases with pre-infection samples were considered necessary. Contracting CD4+ clones turned up mainly in the CM and EM memory subsets, whereas EMRA was where CD8+ clones were enriched. Some responding clones were detected in pre-infection memory, which suggested that pre-existing cross-reactive memory T cells had joined the SARS-CoV-2 response.

Sequencing used an Illumina NovaSeq 6000. cDNA libraries for TCRalpha and TCRbeta were prepared by 5'RACE using constant-segment primers, with sample barcodes and unique molecular identifiers added. Trizol reagent was used to extract RNA from every sample. Libraries were amplified in two PCR steps, with a second sample barcode and Illumina TruSeq adapters added in the second step. Libraries were sequenced on an Illumina NovaSeq with 2 x 150 bp paired-end reads. On the authors' methods: With migec v1.2.7, reads were demultiplexed and then collapsed into UMI-guided consensus sequences. Using mixcr v2.1.11, the UMI consensuses were aligned to TRA and TRB V and J templates and assembled into clonotypes. Expanded or contracted clonotypes were those called significant by both edgeR and NoisET, with noise models trained on biological replicates. For edgeR calls, the thresholds were a false discovery rate-adjusted p below 0.01 and a log2 fold-change of 1. As an exploratory analysis of dynamics, PCA with hierarchical clustering was applied to max-normalized trajectories of the 1000 most abundant clonotypes. Separately sequenced CD4+ and CD8+ repertoires were used to assign a CD4 or CD8 phenotype to each responding clone. Through fastp at Q25 and MiXCR, TCRdb rebuilt clones from the public reads, retaining in-frame beta chains. Entries are consolidated by CDR3 protein sequence, retaining the most common genes and DNA. For this entry, the V and J calls and clone size follow TCRdb and not the study's own pipeline. A total of hundreds of thousands of distinct CDR3 sequences appear in this sample, approximately 15% of them only once. Jointly, the top ten make up 20% to 25% of the sample.

This clonotype was seen more than once but under ten times. The antigen it binds to is not known. No clone much larger than this one lies a single base away; base qualities are absent. The CDR3 covers 16 residues, taking in both the cysteine and the phenylalanine. The retained sequence is limited to the CDR3, 48 bases, with the frame set at the first base. V is trimmed back by 2 bases and J by 3 bases, and the junction contains 6 bases that no gene match accounts for. CDR1 ENHRY and CDR2 SYGVKD are derived from the germline V gene. PBMCs were isolated by Ficoll-Paque density gradient centrifugation. Recombination joined TRBV10-3 with TRBJ2-7; 11 of the junction bases match TRBD2. Source material: PBMCs or a T cell subset sorted from them (not recorded which). The sequence derives from a man aged 18 to 29 who had mild COVID-19 (a few samples of this study predate the infection). The sample titles of this study are shuffled in the database, so cell type and time point are left out; the donor was told from shared clones. The base sequence is TGTGCCATCAGTGAGAATAGCGGGGGGGAGTACTACGAGCAGTACTTC. Translation gives CAISENSGGEYYEQYF.